This T cell receptor (beta chain) appears in the sequencing data of a study of blood T cell repertoires in COVID-19. In the original workflow: Using reference gene primer amplification, nucleated cell counts were estimated. Some clones are missing from TCRdb's copy, which holds only in-frame ones; the method was immunoSEQ multiplex PCR. The D gene and trimming were derived from the DNA, and the V and J assignments and clone size from that table. The table lists about 42,000 clones, around four fifths of them singletons, with roughly 5% in the top ten. Germline V gene data show CDR1 as SGHNT and CDR2 as YYREEE (reference sequence). The CDR3 consists of 16 residues. Trimming removed 0 bases at V and 0 bases at J, with 7 bases between.

Sequences were obtained from peripheral blood. The rearrangement uses TRBV5-4 and TRBJ2-6, with D hard to call. This sequence originates from a man between 45 and 60 years old with active COVID-19. As DNA, the CDR3 is TGTGCCAGCAGCTTGGGCGGATACTCTGGGGCCAACGTCCTGACTTTC. Its translation: CASSLGGYSGANVLTF. Drawing the rest from reference TRBV5-4 and TRBJ2-6, the complete variable domain is ETGVTQSPTHLIKTRGQQVTLRCSSQSGHNTVSWYQQALGQGPQFIFQYYREEENGRGNFPPRFSGLQFPNYSSELNVNALELDDSALYLCASSLGGYSGANVLTFGAGSRLTVL.